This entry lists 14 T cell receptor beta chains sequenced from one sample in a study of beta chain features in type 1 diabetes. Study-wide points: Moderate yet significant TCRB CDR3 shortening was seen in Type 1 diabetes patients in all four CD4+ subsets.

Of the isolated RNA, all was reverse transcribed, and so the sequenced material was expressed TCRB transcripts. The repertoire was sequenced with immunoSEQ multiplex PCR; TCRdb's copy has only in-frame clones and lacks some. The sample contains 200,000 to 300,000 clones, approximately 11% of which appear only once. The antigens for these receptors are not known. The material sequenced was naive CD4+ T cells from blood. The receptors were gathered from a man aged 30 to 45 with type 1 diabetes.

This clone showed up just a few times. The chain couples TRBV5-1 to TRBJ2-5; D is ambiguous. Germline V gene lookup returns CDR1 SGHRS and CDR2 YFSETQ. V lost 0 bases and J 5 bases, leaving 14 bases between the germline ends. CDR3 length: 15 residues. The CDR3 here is CASSLGNPGQETQYF. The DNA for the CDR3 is TGCGCCAGCAGCTTGGGTAATCCGGGTCAGGAGACCCAGTACTTC.

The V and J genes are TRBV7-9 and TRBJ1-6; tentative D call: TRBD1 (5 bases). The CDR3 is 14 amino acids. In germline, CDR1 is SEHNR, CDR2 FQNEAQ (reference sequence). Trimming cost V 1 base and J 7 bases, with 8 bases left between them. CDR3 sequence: CASSLEGQNSPLHF. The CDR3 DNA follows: TGTGCCAGCAGCTTAGAAGGACAAAATTCACCCCTCCACTTT.

DNA for the CDR3: TGTGCCAGCAGCATAGGGACTGCACAAGAGACCCAGTACTTC. Translated: CASSIGTAQETQYF. This chain connects TRBV11-2 to TRBJ2-5; a weak D match, TRBD2 (6 bases). This CDR3 has 14 amino acids. The germline CDR1 and CDR2 sequences are SGHAT and FQNNGV. Deletions cut 5 bases from V and 2 bases from J, with 12 bases between.

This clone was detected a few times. The CDR3: CSVVGRWTHRGGELFF. CDR3 coding DNA: TGCAGCGTTGTCGGTCGCTGGACACACAGGGGCGGGGAGCTGTTTTTT. The rearrangement links TRBV29-1 to TRBJ2-2, with TRBD1 matching over 7 bases. The V and J ends lost 4 bases and 7 bases, in that order; junction bases with no gene match: 15. Germline lookup yields CDR1 SQVTM and CDR2 ANQGSEA. The CDR3 runs 16 residues.

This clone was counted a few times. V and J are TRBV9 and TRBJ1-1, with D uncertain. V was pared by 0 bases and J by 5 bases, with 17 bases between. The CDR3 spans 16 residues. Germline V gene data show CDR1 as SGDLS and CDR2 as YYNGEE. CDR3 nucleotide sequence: TGTGCCAGCAGCGTAGGCCCTACTCCTTCGACAACTGAAGCTTTCTTT. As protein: CASSVGPTPSTTEAFF. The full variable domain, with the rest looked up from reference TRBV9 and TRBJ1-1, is DSGVTQTPKHLITATGQRVTLRCSPRSGDLSVYWYQQSLDQGLQFLIQYYNGEERAKGNILERFSAQQFPDLHSELNLSSLELGDSALYFCASSVGPTPSTTEAFFGQGTRLTVV.

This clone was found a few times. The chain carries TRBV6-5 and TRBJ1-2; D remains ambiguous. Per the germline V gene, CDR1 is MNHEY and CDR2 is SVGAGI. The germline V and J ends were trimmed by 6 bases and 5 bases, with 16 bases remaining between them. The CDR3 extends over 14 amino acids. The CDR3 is CASSINGLRYGYTF. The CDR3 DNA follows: TGTGCCAGCAGCATCAATGGTTTGAGATATGGCTACACCTTC.

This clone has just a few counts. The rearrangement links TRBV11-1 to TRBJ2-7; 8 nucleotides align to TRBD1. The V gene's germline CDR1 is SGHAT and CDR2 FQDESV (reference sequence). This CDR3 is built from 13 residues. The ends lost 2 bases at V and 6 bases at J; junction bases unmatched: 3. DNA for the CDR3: TGTGCCAGCAGCTTACAGGGGGCGCCCGAGCAGTACTTC. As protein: CASSLQGAPEQYF. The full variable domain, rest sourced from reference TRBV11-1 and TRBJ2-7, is EAEVAQSPRYKITEKSQAVAFWCDPISGHATLYWYRQILGQGPELLVQFQDESVVDDSQLPKDRFSAERLKGVDSTLKIQPAELGDSAMYLCASSLQGAPEQYFGPGTRLTVT.

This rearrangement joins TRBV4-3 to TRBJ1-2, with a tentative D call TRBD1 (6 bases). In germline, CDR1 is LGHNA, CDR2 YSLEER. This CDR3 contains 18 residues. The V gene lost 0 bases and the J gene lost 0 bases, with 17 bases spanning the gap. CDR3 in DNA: TGCGCCAGCAGCCAAGAGGGGGCGGGAGTTATCCCTAACTATGGCTACACCTTC. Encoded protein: CASSQEGAGVIPNYGYTF.

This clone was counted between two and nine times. The CDR3 nucleotides read TGTGCCATCAGACGCGGGGGAGAAGAGACCCAGTACTTC. Protein product: CAIRRGGEETQYF. The chain carries TRBV10-3 and TRBJ2-5, with TRBD2 matching 7 bases. The V gene's germline CDR1 is ENHRY and CDR2 SYGVKD. The CDR3 loop spans 13 amino acids. V was clipped by 6 bases and J by 3 bases; unmatched bases: 4.

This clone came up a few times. In DNA form, the CDR3 reads TGCAGCGTTACTGTAGGAGGGAGAGGACCCTACGAGCAGTACTTC. It encodes CSVTVGGRGPYEQYF. The chain is built from TRBV29-1 and TRBJ2-7; D is perhaps TRBD2 (6 bases). This CDR3 is 15 amino acids long. CDR1 and CDR2 from the germline V gene are SQVTM and ANQGSEA. Trimming removed 5 bases at V and 2 bases at J, with 19 bases between.

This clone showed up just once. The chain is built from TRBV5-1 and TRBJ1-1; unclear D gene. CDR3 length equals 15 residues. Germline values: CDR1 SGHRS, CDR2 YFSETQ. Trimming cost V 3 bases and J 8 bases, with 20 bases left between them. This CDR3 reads CASSSRPGLPTEAFF. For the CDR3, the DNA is TGCGCCAGCAGCTCCCGCCCAGGCCTACCGACCGAAGCTTTCTTT.

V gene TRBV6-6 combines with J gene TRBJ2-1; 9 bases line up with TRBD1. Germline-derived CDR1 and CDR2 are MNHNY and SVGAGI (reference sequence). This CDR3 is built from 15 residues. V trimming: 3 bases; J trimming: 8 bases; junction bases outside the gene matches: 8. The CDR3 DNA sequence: TGTGCCAGCAGTTATTTGAGACAGGGGGGCGATGAGCAGTTCTTC. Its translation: CASSYLRQGGDEQFF.

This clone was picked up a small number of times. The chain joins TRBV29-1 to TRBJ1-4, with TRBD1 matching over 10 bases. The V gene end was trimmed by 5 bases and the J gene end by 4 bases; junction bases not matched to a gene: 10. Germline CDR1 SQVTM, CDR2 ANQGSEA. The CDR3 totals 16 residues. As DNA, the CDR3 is TGCAGCGTTCGAGTGGGGACAGGGGCTCTTAATGAAAAACTGTTTTTT. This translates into CSVRVGTGALNEKLFF.

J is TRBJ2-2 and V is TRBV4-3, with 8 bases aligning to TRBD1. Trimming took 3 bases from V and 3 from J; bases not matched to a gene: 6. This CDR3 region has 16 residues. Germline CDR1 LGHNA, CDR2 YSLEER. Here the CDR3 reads CASSQRADRDTGELFF. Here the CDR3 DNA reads TGCGCCAGCAGCCAGCGGGCGGACAGGGACACCGGGGAGCTGTTTTTT.